The T cell receptor beta chain under discussion was sequenced for a study of cytomegalovirus exposure and HLA in healthy donors. To note about this clone: Its target is not known.

The PCR employed 60 Vbeta primers together with 13 Jbeta primers. Measured with immunoSEQ multiplex PCR; TCRdb has only the in-frame clones, and not every one. Among 65,000 to 90,000 clones listed, less than 80% were seen once. Regarding the study as a whole: Most CMV-associated TCR beta chains appeared HLA-restricted in a later analysis.

This clonotype originated in a man aged 30-40 years in good health and CMV-seronegative. Material: PBMCs.

CDR3 residues: CASSLNGHKQYF. CDR3 nucleotide sequence: TGTGCCAGCAGCTTAAATGGGCACAAGCAGTACTTC. The chain employs TRBV7-3 and TRBJ2-7, with unresolved D. The length of the CDR3 is 12 residues. CDR1 and CDR2 from the germline V gene are SGHTA and FQGTGA. The V gene lost 1 base and the J gene lost 8 bases, with 9 bases spanning the gap.